Presented here are 8 T cell receptor beta chains from one specimen sequenced in a study of sequential checkpoint blockade in melanoma. Specified treatment: randomized to nivolumab then ipilimumab (arm A) or the reverse (arm B). Profiling relied on immunoSEQ multiplex PCR, and the TCRdb table lists in-frame clones only, not all of them. The sample lists tens of thousands of clones; about 88% were seen once. The material sequenced was CD8+ T cells sorted from blood (inferred from file names), taken from a patient given nivolumab and ipilimumab in sequence. The receptors were sampled from a human donor with melanoma.

This clone came up a few times. V gene TRBV6-5 combines with J gene TRBJ1-1; 7 positions agree with TRBD1. Per germline, CDR1 MNHEY and CDR2 SVGAGI. This CDR3 has 13 residues. With 5 bases clipped from V and 2 bases from J, the junction kept 2 bases outside the gene matches. The CDR3 reads CASSDRENTEAFF. CDR3 nucleotide sequence: TGTGCCAGCAGTGACAGGGAAAACACTGAAGCTTTCTTT.

The rearrangement joins TRBV11-2 to TRBJ1-4; a possible D gene is TRBD1 (6 bases). CDR1 and CDR2 (germline): SGHAT, FQNNGV. Trimming left V 1 base short and J 8 bases short, with 17 bases between. This CDR3 has 16 amino acids. The CDR3 nucleotides are TGTGCCAGCAGCTTAGGTTTTGGGGGGCGGGAGGAAAAACTGTTTTTT. Translating gives CASSLGFGGREEKLFF.

The rearrangement links TRBV6-5 to TRBJ2-1; perhaps TRBD1 as D (5 bases). Looked up from germline, CDR1 is MNHEY and CDR2 is SVGAGI. The V end lost 2 bases, the J end lost 0 bases, and 8 bases lay between the germline ends. CDR3 length equals 15 residues. The DNA of the CDR3 is TGTGCCAGCAGTTACGGGGCCAGCTCCTACAATGAGCAGTTCTTC. Its protein product is CASSYGASSYNEQFF.

The chain recombines TRBV9 with TRBJ1-2, with D hard to call. The CDR3 length is 12 residues. Germline V gene lookup returns CDR1 SGDLS and CDR2 YYNGEE. V lost 1 base to trimming and J lost 3 bases, with 4 bases between them. The DNA for the CDR3 is TGTGCCAGCAGCGTATCCGACTATGGCTACACCTTC. Protein product: CASSVSDYGYTF.

The gene calls are TRBV6-1 and TRBJ1-5; D may be TRBD1 (5 bases). The germline gives CDR1 MNHNS, CDR2 SASEGT. Trimming cost V 8 bases and J 3 bases, with 11 bases left between them. The CDR3 is 13 amino acids. The CDR3 DNA sequence: TGTGCCAGCCCCGACAGCCTCAATCAGCCCCAGCATTTT. It yields the protein CASPDSLNQPQHF.

The chain carries TRBV27 and TRBJ2-7; no reliable D call. CDR1 MNHEY and CDR2 SMNVEV come from the germline V gene (reference sequence). The CDR3 is made up of 16 amino acids. V lost 1 base and J 0 bases, leaving 13 bases between the germline ends. CDR3: CASSLFSSVVSYEQYF. Here the CDR3 DNA reads TGTGCCAGCAGTTTATTTTCCTCCGTCGTCTCCTACGAGCAGTACTTC.

The chain uses TRBV28 and TRBJ2-2; a weak D match, TRBD2 (5 bases). This CDR3 is built from 16 residues. V shed 3 bases and J shed 0 bases, with 11 bases lying between them. The germline CDR1 and CDR2 sequences are MDHEN and SYDVKM. CDR3 DNA: TGTGCCAGCAGTTTCCCCGGGGTGTCGAACACCGGGGAGCTGTTTTTT. It specifies CASSFPGVSNTGELFF.

The chain carries TRBV10-1 and TRBJ1-5; 7 positions match TRBD1. Trimming at V came to 10 bases and at J to 1 base, leaving 16 bases not matched to a gene. The germline gives CDR1 WNHNN, CDR2 SYGVQD (reference sequence). This CDR3 comprises 17 residues. The CDR3 coding sequence is TGCGCCATATGTGGACAGGTATATGAGAGGAGCAATCAGCCCCAGCATTTT. Its protein product is CAICGQVYERSNQPQHF.